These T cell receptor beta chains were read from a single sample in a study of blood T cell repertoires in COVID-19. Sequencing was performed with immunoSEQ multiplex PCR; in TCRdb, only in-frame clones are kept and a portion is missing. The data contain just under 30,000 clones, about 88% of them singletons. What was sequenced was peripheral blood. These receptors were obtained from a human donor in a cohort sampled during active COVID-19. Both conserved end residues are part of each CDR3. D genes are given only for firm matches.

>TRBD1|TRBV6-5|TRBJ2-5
CASSPDREIQETQYF
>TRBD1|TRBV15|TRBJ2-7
CATSKPGQVTYEQYF
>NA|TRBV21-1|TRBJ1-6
CASSTPGQYYNSPLHF
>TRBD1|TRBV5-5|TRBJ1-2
CASSLGQGALNYGYTF
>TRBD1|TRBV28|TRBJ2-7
CASIPMGQSYEQYF
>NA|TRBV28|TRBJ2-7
CASSPYGGRGSNF
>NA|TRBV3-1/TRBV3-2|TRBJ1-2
CASSQELGYGYTF
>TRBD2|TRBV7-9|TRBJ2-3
CASSLGQRETTDTQYF
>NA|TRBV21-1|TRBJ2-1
CASSNIDRAPHNEQFF
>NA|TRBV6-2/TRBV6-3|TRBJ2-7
CASSYPTSPGYRGYEQYF
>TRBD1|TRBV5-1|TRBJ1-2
CASSLNPGQGNYGYTF
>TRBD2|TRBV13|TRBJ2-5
CASSSLGTSVSQETQYF
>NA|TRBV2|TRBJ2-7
CASSDADRAYEQYF
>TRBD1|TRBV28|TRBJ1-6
CASSAGQGNSPLHF
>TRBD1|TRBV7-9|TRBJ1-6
CASSWGQGDNSPLHF
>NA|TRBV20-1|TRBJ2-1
CSAAGEGEQFF
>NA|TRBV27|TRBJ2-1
CASSSGFARGIYNEQFF
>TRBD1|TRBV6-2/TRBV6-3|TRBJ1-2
CASSYGTGNYGYTF
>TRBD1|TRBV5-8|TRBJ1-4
CASSLVLAGGEKLFF
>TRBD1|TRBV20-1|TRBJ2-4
CSASYPGTGKNIQYF
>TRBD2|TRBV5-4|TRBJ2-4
CASSLLASGGSNIQYF
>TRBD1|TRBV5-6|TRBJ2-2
CASSFRTGPSGELFF
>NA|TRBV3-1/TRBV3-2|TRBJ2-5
CASSQMEGTQYF
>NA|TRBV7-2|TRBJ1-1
CASSFPGRGTEAFF
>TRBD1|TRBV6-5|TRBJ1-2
CASSTGQGFRMRYTF
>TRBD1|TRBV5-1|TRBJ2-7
CASSPRDRGAYEQYF
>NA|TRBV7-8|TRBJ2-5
CASSPRVGARETQYF
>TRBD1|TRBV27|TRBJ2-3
CASSTRQGGHTDTQYF
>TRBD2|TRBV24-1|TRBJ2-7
CATAGLAGGHYEQYF
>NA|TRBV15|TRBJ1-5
CATSPGPNQPQHF
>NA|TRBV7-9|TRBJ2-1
CASSLPTGTNNNEQFF
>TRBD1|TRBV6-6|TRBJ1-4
CASSYGRGTGKEKLFF
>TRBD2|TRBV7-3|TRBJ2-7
CASSFSGGEQYF
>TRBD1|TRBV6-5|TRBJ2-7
CASRLGQGVYEQYF
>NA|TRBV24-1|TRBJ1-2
CATSASGNYGYTF
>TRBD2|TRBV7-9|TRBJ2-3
CASSVRRGATTDTQYF
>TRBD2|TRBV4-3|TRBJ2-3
CASSQRTSGTDTQYF
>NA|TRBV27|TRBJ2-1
CASSPNSYNEQFF
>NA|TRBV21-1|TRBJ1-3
CASSNCGQLRGNTIYF
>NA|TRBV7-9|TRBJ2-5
CASSLVQREETQYF
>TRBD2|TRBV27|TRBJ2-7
CASSLRLAGGHEQYF
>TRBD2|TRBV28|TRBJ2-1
CACIAAGAYNEQFF
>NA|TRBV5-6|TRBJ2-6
CASSSGVSGANVLTF
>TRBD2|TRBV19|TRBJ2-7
CASSIQAWGGTYEQYF
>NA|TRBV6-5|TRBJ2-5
CASTPPQGGETQYF
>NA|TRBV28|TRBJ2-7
CASISLPGEQYF
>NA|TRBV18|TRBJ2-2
CASSPSLVRANTGELFF
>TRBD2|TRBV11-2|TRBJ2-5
CASSLVPAGEFQETQYF